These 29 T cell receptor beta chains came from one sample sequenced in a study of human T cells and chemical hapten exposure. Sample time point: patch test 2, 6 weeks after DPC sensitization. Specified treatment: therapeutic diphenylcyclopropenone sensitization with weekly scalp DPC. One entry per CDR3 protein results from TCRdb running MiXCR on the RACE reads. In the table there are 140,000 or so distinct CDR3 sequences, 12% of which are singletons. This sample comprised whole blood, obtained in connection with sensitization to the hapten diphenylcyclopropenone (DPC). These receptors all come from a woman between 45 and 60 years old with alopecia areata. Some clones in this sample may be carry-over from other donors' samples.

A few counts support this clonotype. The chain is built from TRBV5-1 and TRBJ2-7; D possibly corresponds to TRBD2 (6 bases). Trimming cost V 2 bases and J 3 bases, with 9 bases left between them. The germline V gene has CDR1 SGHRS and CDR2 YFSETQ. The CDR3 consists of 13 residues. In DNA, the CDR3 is TGCGCCAGCAGCTTTCGGGGGTTCTACGAGCAGTACTTC. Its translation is CASSFRGFYEQYF.

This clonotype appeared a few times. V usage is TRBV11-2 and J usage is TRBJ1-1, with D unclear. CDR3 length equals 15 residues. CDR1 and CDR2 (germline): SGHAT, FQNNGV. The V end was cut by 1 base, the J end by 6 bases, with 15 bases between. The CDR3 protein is CASSLAARNSAEAFF. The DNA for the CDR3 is TGTGCCAGCAGCTTAGCAGCTAGAAATTCGGCTGAAGCTTTCTTT.

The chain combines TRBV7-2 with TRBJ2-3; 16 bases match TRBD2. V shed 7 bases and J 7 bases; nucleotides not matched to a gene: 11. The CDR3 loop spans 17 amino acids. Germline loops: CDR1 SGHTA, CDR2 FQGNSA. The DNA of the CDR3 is TGTGCCAGCACCCCAGGGGGGACTAGCGGGAGGGTTAATACGCAGTATTTT. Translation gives CASTPGGTSGRVNTQYF.

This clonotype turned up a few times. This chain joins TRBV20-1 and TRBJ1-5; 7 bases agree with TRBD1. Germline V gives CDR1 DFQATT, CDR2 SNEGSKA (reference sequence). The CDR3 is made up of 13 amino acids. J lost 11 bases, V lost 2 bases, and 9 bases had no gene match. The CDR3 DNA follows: TGCAGTGCTAGACTAGACAGGGATCGGGCCCAGCATTTT. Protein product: CSARLDRDRAQHF.

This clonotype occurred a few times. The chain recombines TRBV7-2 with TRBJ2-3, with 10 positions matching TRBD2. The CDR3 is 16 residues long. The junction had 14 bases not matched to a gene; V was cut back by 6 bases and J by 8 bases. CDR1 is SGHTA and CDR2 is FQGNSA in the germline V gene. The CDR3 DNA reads TGTGCCAGCAGTGGTACAGCGGGAGGGCCGGGCGGTACGCAGTATTTT. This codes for CASSGTAGGPGGTQYF. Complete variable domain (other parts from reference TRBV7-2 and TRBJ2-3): GAGVSQSPSNKVTEKGKDVELRCDPISGHTALYWYRQSLGQGLEFLIYFQGNSAPDKSGLPSDRFSAERTGGSVSTLTIQRTQQEDSAVYLCASSGTAGGPGGTQYFGPGTRLTVL.

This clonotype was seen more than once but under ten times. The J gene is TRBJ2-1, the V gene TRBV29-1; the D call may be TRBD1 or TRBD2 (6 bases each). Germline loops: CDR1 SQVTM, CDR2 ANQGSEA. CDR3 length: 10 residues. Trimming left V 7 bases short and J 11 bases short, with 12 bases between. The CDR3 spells CSGEDSKQFF. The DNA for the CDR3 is TGCAGCGGGGAGGACAGTAAGCAGTTCTTC.

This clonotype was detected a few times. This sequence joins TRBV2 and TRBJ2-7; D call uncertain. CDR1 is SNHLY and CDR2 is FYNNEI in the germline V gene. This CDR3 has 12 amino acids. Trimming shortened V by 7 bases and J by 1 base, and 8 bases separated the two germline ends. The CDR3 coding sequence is TGTGCCAGCAAAGAGCCTTCCTACGAGCAGTACTTC. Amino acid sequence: CASKEPSYEQYF.

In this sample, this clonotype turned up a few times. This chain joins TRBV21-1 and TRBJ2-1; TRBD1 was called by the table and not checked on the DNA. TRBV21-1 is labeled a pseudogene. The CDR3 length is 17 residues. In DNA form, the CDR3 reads TGTGCCAGCAGCTCAAATTTCCGGGACAGAGAGGGAAATGAGCAGTTCTTC. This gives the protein CASSSNFRDREGNEQFF.

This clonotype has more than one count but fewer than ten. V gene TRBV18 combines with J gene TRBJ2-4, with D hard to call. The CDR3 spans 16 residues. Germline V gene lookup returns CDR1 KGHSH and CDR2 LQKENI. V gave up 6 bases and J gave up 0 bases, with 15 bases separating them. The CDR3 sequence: CASSHQGSLAKNIQYF. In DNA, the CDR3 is TGTGCCAGCTCGCACCAAGGCTCCCTAGCCAAAAACATTCAGTACTTC.

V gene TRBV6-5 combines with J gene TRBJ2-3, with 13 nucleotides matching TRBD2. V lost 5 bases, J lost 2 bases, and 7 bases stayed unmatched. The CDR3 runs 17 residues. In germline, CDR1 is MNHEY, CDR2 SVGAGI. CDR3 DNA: TGTGCCAGCAGTGAGGGACTAGCGGGACATTACACAGATACGCAGTATTTT. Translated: CASSEGLAGHYTDTQYF.

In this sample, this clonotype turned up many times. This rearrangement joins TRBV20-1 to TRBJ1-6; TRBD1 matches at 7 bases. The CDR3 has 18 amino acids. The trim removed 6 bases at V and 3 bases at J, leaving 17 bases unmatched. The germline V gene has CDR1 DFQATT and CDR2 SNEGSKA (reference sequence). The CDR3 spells CSATPGRQGGIYNSPLHF. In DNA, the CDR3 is TGCAGTGCCACCCCAGGCCGACAGGGTGGGATCTATAATTCACCCCTCCACTTT.

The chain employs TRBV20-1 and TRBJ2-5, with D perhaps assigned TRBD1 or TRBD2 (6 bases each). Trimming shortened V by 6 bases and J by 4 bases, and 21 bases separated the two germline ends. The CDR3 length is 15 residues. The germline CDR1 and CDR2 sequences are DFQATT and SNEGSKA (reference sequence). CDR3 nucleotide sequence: TGCAGTGCCCCCCGGTGGAGGGGGAAGGGAGAGACCCAGTACTTC. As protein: CSAPRWRGKGETQYF.

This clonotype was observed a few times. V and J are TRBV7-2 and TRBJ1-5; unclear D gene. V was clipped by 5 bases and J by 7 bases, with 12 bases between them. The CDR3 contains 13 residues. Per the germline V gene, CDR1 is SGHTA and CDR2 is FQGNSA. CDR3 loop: CASSPPLGQPQHF. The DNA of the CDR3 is TGTGCCAGCAGCCCTCCCCTAGGACAGCCCCAGCATTTT.

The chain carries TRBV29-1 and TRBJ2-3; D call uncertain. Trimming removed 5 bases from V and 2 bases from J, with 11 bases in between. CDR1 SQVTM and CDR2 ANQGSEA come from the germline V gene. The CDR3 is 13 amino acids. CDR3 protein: CSVRIQATDTQYF. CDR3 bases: TGCAGCGTTCGTATCCAGGCCACAGATACGCAGTATTTT.

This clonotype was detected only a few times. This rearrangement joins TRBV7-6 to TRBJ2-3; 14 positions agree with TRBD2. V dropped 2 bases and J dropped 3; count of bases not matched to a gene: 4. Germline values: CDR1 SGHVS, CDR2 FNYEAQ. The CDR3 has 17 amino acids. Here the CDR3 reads CASSLRLAGGPTDTQYF. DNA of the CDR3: TGTGCCAGCAGCTTACGACTAGCGGGAGGGCCAACAGATACGCAGTATTTT.

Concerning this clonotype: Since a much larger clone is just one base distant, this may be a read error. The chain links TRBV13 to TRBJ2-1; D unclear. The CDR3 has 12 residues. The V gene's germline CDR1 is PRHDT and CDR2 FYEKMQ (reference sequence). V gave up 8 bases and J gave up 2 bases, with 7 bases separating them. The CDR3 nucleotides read TGTGCCAGCTGCCCTACCTACAATGAGCAGTTCTTC. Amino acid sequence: CASCPTYNEQFF.

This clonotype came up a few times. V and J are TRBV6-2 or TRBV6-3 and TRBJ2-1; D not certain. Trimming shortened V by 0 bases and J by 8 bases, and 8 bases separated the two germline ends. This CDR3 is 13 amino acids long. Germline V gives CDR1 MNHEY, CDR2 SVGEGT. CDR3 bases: TGTGCCAGCAGTTACTCGAGTTTCGATGAGCAGTTCTTC. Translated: CASSYSSFDEQFF.

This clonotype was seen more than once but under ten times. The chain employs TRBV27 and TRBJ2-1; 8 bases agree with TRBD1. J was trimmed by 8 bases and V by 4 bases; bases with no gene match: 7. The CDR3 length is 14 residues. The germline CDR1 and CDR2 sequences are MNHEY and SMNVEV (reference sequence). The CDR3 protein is CASSSSRDRYEQFF. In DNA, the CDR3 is TGTGCCAGCAGTTCCTCCCGGGACAGGTATGAGCAGTTCTTC.

CDR3 sequence reads: CASRLGTAPSGTQYF. The DNA for the CDR3 is TGTGCCAGCAGGCTTGGGACGGCCCCGTCCGGGACCCAGTACTTC. The chain links TRBV12-3 or TRBV12-4 to TRBJ2-5; D may be TRBD1 or TRBD2 (5 bases each). CDR3 length: 15 residues. V was cut by 6 bases and J by 7 bases, with 21 bases left in between.

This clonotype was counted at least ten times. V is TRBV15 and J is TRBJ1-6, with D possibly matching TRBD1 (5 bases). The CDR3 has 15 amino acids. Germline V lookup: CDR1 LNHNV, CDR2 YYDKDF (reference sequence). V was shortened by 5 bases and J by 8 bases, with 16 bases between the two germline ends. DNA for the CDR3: TGTGCCACCAGCGCAGGGCCATTAGGAGATTCACCCCTCCACTTT. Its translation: CATSAGPLGDSPLHF. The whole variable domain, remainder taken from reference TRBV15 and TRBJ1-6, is DAMVIQNPRYQVTQFGKPVTLSCSQTLNHNVMYWYQQKSSQAPKLLFHYYDKDFNNEADTPDNFQSRRPNTSFCFLDIRSPGLGDTAMYLCATSAGPLGDSPLHFGNGTRLTVT.

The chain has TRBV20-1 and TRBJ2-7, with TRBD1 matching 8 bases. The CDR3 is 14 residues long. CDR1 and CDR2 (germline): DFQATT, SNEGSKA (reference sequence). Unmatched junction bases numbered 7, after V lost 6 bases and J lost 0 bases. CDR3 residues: CSAPDRVSSYEQYF. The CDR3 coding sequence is TGCAGTGCCCCGGACAGGGTGAGCTCCTACGAGCAGTACTTC.

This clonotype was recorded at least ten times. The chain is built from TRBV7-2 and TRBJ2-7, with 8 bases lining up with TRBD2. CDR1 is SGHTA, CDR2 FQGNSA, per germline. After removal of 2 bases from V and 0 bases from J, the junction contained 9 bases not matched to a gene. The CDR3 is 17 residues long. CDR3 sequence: CASSLMQTSVPSYEQYF. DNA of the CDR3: TGTGCCAGCAGCTTAATGCAGACTAGCGTCCCCTCCTACGAGCAGTACTTC. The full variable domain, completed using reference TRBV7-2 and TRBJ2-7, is GAGVSQSPSNKVTEKGKDVELRCDPISGHTALYWYRQSLGQGLEFLIYFQGNSAPDKSGLPSDRFSAERTGGSVSTLTIQRTQQEDSAVYLCASSLMQTSVPSYEQYFGPGTRLTVT.

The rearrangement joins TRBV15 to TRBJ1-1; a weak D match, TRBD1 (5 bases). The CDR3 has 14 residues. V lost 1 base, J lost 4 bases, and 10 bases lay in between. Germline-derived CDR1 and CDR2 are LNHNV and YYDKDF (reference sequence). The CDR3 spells CATSRVWGSTEAFF. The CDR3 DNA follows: TGTGCCACCAGCAGAGTTTGGGGGAGCACTGAAGCTTTCTTT.

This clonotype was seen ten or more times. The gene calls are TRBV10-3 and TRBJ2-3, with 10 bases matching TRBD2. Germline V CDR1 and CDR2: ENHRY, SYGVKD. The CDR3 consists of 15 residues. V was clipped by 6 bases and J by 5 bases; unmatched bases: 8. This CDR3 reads CAISLAGGGKDTQYF. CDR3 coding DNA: TGTGCCATCAGCTTAGCGGGAGGAGGGAAAGATACGCAGTATTTT.

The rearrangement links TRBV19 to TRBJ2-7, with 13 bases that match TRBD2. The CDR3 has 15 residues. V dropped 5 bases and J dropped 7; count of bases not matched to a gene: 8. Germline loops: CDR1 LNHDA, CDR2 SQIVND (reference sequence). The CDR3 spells CASSLGLAGVGEQYF. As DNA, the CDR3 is TGTGCCAGTAGTCTTGGACTAGCGGGAGTGGGGGAGCAGTACTTC. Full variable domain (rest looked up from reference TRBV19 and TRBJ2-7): DGGITQSPKYLFRKEGQNVTLSCEQNLNHDAMYWYRQDPGQGLRLIYYSQIVNDFQKGDIAEGYSVSREKKESFPLTVTSAQKNPTAFYLCASSLGLAGVGEQYFGPGTRLTVT.

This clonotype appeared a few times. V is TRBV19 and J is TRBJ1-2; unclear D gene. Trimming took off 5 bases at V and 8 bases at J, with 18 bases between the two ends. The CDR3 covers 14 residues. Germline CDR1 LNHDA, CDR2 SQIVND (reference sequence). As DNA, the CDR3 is TGTGCCAGTAGTCCCGAAGCCCGCCCCGGCGGCTACACCTTC. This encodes CASSPEARPGGYTF.

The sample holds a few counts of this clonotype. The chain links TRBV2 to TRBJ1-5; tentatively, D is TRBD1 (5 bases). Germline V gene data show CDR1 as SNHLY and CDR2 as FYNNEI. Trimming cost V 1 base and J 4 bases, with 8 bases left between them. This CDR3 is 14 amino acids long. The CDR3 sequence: CASSEVDSNQPQHF. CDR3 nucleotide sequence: TGTGCCAGCAGTGAAGTTGACAGTAATCAGCCCCAGCATTTT. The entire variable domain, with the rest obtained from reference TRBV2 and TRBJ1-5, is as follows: EPEVTQTPSHQVTQMGQEVILRCVPISNHLYFYWYRQILGQKVEFLVSFYNNEISEKSEIFDDQFSVERPDGSNFTLKIRSTKLEDSAMYFCASSEVDSNQPQHFGDGTRLSIL.

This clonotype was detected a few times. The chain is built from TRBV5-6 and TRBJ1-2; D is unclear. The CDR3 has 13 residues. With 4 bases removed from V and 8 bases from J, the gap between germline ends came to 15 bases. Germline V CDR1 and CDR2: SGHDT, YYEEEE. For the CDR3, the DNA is TGTGCCAGCAGCCCAAGACGGACGCGGGGCTACACCTTC. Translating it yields CASSPRRTRGYTF.

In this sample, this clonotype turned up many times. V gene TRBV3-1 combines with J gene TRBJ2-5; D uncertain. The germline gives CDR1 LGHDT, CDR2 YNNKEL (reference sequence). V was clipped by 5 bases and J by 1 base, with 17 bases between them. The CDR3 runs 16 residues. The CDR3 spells CASSSQTRPIQETQYF. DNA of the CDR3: TGTGCCAGCAGCTCTCAGACTCGACCTATCCAAGAGACCCAGTACTTC.